This TCR beta chain was retrieved from a study of blood T cell repertoires in COVID-19. Study information: Sites across the United States, Italy and Spain contributed samples from acute and convalescent COVID-19. PBMCs, B-cell-depleted T cells, or T cells provided the cDNA or gDNA that made up the material.

Authors' processing steps: Amplification of reference gene primers provided the estimated nucleated cell counts. Sequencing used immunoSEQ multiplex PCR; TCRdb keeps in-frame clones, though not all of them. V and J calls and clone size are copied from that table; D and trimming were computed from the DNA. Seen here are about 45,000 clones, almost 90% observed once, and the top ten hold roughly an eighth. This clone was recorded only once. At one end the junction does not follow the germline gene, possibly because of a read error. The CDR3 sequence is 12 residues long. This clonotype was sampled from a human donor in a cohort sampled during active COVID-19. Sequenced: peripheral blood. The V gene is TRBV12-3 or TRBV12-4, the J gene TRBJ2-1, with 8 nucleotides matching TRBD2. CDR3 amino acids: CASSSQPRTSLF. Written as DNA, the CDR3 is TGTGCCAGCAGTTCCCAACCCCGGACTAGCCTCTTC.